These 31 T cell receptor beta chains originate from one sample sequenced in a study of PD-1 blockade in classical Hodgkin lymphoma. The method was immunoSEQ multiplex PCR; TCRdb's version includes in-frame clones alone and lacks a portion of them. The sample includes roughly 70,000 clones, more than 85% of them seen just once. Time point meaning: newly diagnosed, previously untreated cHL patient sample. Sequences were obtained from peripheral blood mononuclear cells (PBMCs). The receptors derive from a human donor with classical Hodgkin lymphoma.

This chain joins TRBV19 and TRBJ1-1, with a tentative D call TRBD1 (5 bases). Trimming pared 5 bases from V and 4 bases from J, leaving 11 bases between. CDR1 and CDR2 (germline): LNHDA, SQIVND (reference sequence). CDR3 length: 13 residues. The CDR3 sequence is CASSLQVPTEAFF. The DNA for the CDR3 is TGTGCCAGTAGTCTACAGGTGCCCACTGAAGCTTTCTTT.

The sample holds one count of this clone. The chain carries TRBV13 and TRBJ1-1; D is perhaps TRBD1 (5 bases). V lost 3 bases and J 4 bases, leaving 9 bases between the germline ends. CDR1 and CDR2 from the germline V gene are PRHDT and FYEKMQ (reference sequence). The CDR3 covers 13 residues. The CDR3: CASSLWGVTEAFF. The CDR3 region has the DNA TGTGCCAGCAGCTTGTGGGGGGTCACTGAAGCTTTCTTT. The whole variable domain, filled in from reference TRBV13 and TRBJ1-1, reads AAGVIQSPRHLIKEKRETATLKCYPIPRHDTVYWYQQGPGQDPQFLISFYEKMQSDKGSIPDRFSAQQFSDYHSELNMSSLELGDSALYFCASSLWGVTEAFFGQGTRLTVV.

The rearrangement links TRBV11-1 to TRBJ2-7, with D possibly matching TRBD2 (5 bases). Per germline, CDR1 SGHAT and CDR2 FQDESV (reference sequence). The CDR3 extends over 14 amino acids. Deletions cut 2 bases from V and 2 bases from J, with 10 bases between. This chain's CDR3 is CASSLLAEAYEQYF. The CDR3 DNA sequence: TGTGCCAGCAGCTTATTGGCGGAGGCCTACGAGCAGTACTTC.

The chain joins TRBV6-1 to TRBJ2-3; 7 bases are shared with TRBD2. V gave up 2 bases and J gave up 5 bases; unmatched junction bases: 10. The germline CDR1 and CDR2 sequences are MNHNS and SASEGT. The CDR3 sequence is 16 residues long. The CDR3 is CASSEQRGRVKDTQYF. CDR3 nucleotide sequence: TGTGCCAGCAGTGAACAGCGCGGGAGAGTGAAAGATACGCAGTATTTT.

The chain uses TRBV5-4 and TRBJ2-5, with 7 bases fitting TRBD2. CDR1 is SGHNT, CDR2 YYREEE, per germline (reference sequence). This CDR3 contains 16 residues. The J segment lost 4 bases and the V segment lost 10 bases, leaving 19 bases of the junction unmatched. The CDR3 DNA is TGTGCCGGATCAAACGGGGAACTAGCGCGGGGAGAGACCCAGTACTTC. It codes for CAGSNGELARGETQYF.

This chain connects TRBV29-1 to TRBJ2-7; 10 positions agree with TRBD2. The J segment lost 5 bases and the V segment lost 6 bases, leaving 4 bases of the junction unmatched. This CDR3 region has 12 residues. Per the germline V gene, CDR1 is SQVTM and CDR2 is ANQGSEA. The DNA for the CDR3 is TGCAGCGTATCTAGCGGGAGAGACGAGCAGTACTTC. Its translation: CSVSSGRDEQYF.

Notes on this clone: Here the CDR3 omits its conserved ending phenylalanine or tryptophan, so a read error is the likely source. The chain joins TRBV6-5 to TRBJ2-7; 9 nucleotides agree with TRBD1. CDR3 length equals 15 residues. V gave up 7 bases and J gave up 6 bases; unmatched junction bases: 13. CDR1 is MNHEY, CDR2 SVGAGI, per germline. DNA of the CDR3: TGTGCCAGCACCAGGTCCAGGACAGGGGTGGCCGAGCAGTACCTC. Its protein is CASTRSRTGVAEQYL.

This chain connects TRBV4-1 to TRBJ1-5; a weak D match, TRBD1 (6 bases). V lost 4 bases, J lost 4 bases, and 17 bases lay in between. The germline gives CDR1 MGHRA, CDR2 YSYEKL. The CDR3 length is 16 residues. CDR3 sequence (DNA): TGCGCCAGCAGCCGAGGCGGCAACAGGGTAAATCAGCCCCAGCATTTT. This codes for CASSRGGNRVNQPQHF.

V is TRBV6-1 and J is TRBJ1-6; D uncertain. There are 13 residues in the CDR3. V shed 5 bases and J shed 11 bases, with 13 bases lying between them. Germline V gene data show CDR1 as MNHNS and CDR2 as SASEGT. This CDR3 reads CASSPQGPPPLHF. CDR3 in DNA: TGTGCCAGCAGTCCTCAAGGCCCGCCACCCCTCCACTTT.

The chain recombines TRBV7-9 with TRBJ1-2; 7 bases are a match to TRBD1. V lost 5 bases and J lost 5; bases outside the gene matches: 5. The germline V gene encodes CDR1 SEHNR and CDR2 FQNEAQ (reference sequence). The CDR3 contains 13 residues. The CDR3 region is CASSTGTAYGYTF. The CDR3 DNA follows: TGTGCCAGCAGCACCGGGACAGCGTATGGCTACACCTTC. Variable domain in full (rest from reference TRBV7-9 and TRBJ1-2): DTGVSQNPRHKITKRGQNVTFRCDPISEHNRLYWYRQTLGQGPEFLTYFQNEAQLEKSRLLSDRFSAERPKGSFSTLEIQRTEQGDSAMYLCASSTGTAYGYTFGSGTRLTVV.

This clone has just a few counts. The chain carries TRBV27 and TRBJ1-6; 7 bases match TRBD1. The CDR3 totals 16 residues. Looked up from germline, CDR1 is MNHEY and CDR2 is SMNVEV (reference sequence). Losses at the gene ends were 5 bases for V and 8 bases for J; bases not matched to a gene: 12. The CDR3 nucleotides are TGTGCCAGCAGTCCACCAATGACAGGGAGGGATTCACCCCTCCACTTT. This codes for CASSPPMTGRDSPLHF.

The chain uses TRBV7-2 and TRBJ2-4; D unresolved. The CDR3 contains 15 residues. The germline V gene has CDR1 SGHTA and CDR2 FQGNSA. Trimming removed 0 bases from V and 9 bases from J, with 15 bases in between. CDR3 residues: CASSLALLPGGIQYF. In DNA, the CDR3 is TGTGCCAGCAGCTTAGCGCTTCTTCCCGGTGGCATTCAGTACTTC. Together with reference TRBV7-2 and TRBJ2-4, the CDR3 gives the full variable domain: GAGVSQSPSNKVTEKGKDVELRCDPISGHTALYWYRQSLGQGLEFLIYFQGNSAPDKSGLPSDRFSAERTGGSVSTLTIQRTQQEDSAVYLCASSLALLPGGIQYFGAGTRLSVL.

The chain has TRBV6-6 and TRBJ2-3; D unclear. V was shortened by 4 bases and J by 7 bases, with 9 bases between the two germline ends. Looked up from germline, CDR1 is MNHNY and CDR2 is SVGAGI (reference sequence). CDR3 length: 12 amino acids. The CDR3 spells CASSLDVYTQYF. As DNA, the CDR3 is TGTGCCAGCAGTTTAGACGTGTATACGCAGTATTTT.

V usage is TRBV14 and J usage is TRBJ1-5, with D unresolved. Germline-derived CDR1 and CDR2 are SGHDN and FVKESK. The CDR3 sequence is 13 residues long. V dropped 0 bases and J dropped 6 bases, with 6 bases sitting between them. The CDR3 DNA is TGTGCCAGCAGCCAAGATGGGCGTCAGCCCCAGCATTTT. Protein sequence: CASSQDGRQPQHF.

This clone was seen a handful of times. The V call is TRBV6-1, the J call TRBJ2-7, with D possibly matching TRBD1 (6 bases). The CDR3 consists of 14 residues. Looked up from germline, CDR1 is MNHNS and CDR2 is SASEGT. The V gene lost 7 bases and the J gene lost 4 bases, with 17 bases spanning the gap. CDR3 protein: CASTPDSPGYEQYF. CDR3 in DNA: TGTGCCAGCACCCCGGACAGCCCTGGTTACGAGCAGTACTTC.

This chain joins TRBV28 and TRBJ1-4; 10 bases are shared with TRBD1. The V and J ends lost 6 bases and 4 bases, in that order; junction bases with no gene match: 8. The CDR3 is made up of 16 amino acids. In germline, CDR1 is MDHEN, CDR2 SYDVKM. The DNA of the CDR3 is TGTGCCAGCAGGCCCGGGACAGGGGCGATTAATGAAAAACTGTTTTTT. This sequence encodes CASRPGTGAINEKLFF.

The chain recombines TRBV6-1 with TRBJ2-7, with 8 bases lining up with TRBD2. V shed 6 bases, J shed 12 bases, and the junction held 13 bases outside the gene matches. Germline CDR1 MNHNS, CDR2 SASEGT. This CDR3 comprises 13 residues. CDR3 protein: CASSPASGRASYF. The CDR3 DNA reads as TGTGCCAGCAGCCCCGCTAGCGGGCGGGCCTCGTACTTC.

This rearrangement joins TRBV9 to TRBJ2-1, with 12 positions matching TRBD2. The junction had 8 bases not matched to a gene; V was cut back by 4 bases and J by 0 bases. The germline V gene has CDR1 SGDLS and CDR2 YYNGEE. The CDR3 runs 18 residues. CDR3 DNA: TGTGCCAGCAGCCCGCGACTAGCGGGAGAGGGCTCCTACAATGAGCAGTTCTTC. This translates into CASSPRLAGEGSYNEQFF.

The chain links TRBV4-1 to TRBJ1-5; 7 positions agree with TRBD1. The CDR3 length is 15 residues. Germline CDR1 is MGHRA and CDR2 is YSYEKL. Trimming took 2 bases from V and 2 from J; bases not matched to a gene: 3. DNA of the CDR3: TGCGCCAGCAGCCAATTTACAGGGGGCAATCAGCCCCAGCATTTT. Translation gives CASSQFTGGNQPQHF.

This clone appeared a single time. The chain couples TRBV5-4 to TRBJ2-2; D remains ambiguous. CDR1 SGHNT and CDR2 YYREEE come from the germline V gene (reference sequence). The germline V and J ends were trimmed by 0 bases and 5 bases, with 8 bases remaining between them. CDR3 length: 14 amino acids. Here the CDR3 reads CASSLGAYTGELFF. The DNA of the CDR3 is TGTGCCAGCAGCTTGGGGGCTTATACCGGGGAGCTGTTTTTT.

The CDR3 protein is CASSVVPGGTDTQYF. CDR3 DNA: TGTGCCAGCAGCGTAGTGCCAGGGGGGACAGATACGCAGTATTTT. The J gene is TRBJ2-3, the V gene TRBV9, with a tentative D call TRBD1 (7 bases). V was cut by 0 bases and J by 3 bases, with 11 bases left in between. This CDR3 spans 15 amino acids. CDR1 is SGDLS and CDR2 is YYNGEE in the germline V gene.

Notes on this clone: Other nucleotide sequences in the sample specify the same CDR3. This chain joins TRBV5-1 and TRBJ2-1; no definite D call. This CDR3 is 14 amino acids long. Deletions cut 3 bases from V and 3 bases from J, with 10 bases between. The germline gives CDR1 SGHRS, CDR2 YFSETQ. CDR3 nucleotides: TGCGCCAGCAGCTCCTCAGGTGGCTACAATGAGCAGTTCTTC. Translated: CASSSSGGYNEQFF.

The chain joins TRBV27 to TRBJ2-1; 8 bases align to TRBD2. The germline gives CDR1 MNHEY, CDR2 SMNVEV (reference sequence). The CDR3 sequence is 15 residues long. Trimming took 6 bases from V and 6 from J; bases not matched to a gene: 10. CDR3 region: CASSSIGGAGNEQFF. Here the CDR3 DNA reads TGTGCCAGCAGCTCCATCGGGGGGGCGGGCAATGAGCAGTTCTTC.

The V gene is TRBV14, the J gene TRBJ1-2; 9 bases fit TRBD1. Germline-derived CDR1 and CDR2 are SGHDN and FVKESK. CDR3 length: 15 amino acids. The V and J ends lost 4 bases and 4 bases, in that order; junction bases with no gene match: 7. The CDR3 bases are TGTGCCAGCAGCCCAGGACAGGGGATGGTCTATGGCTACACCTTC. As protein: CASSPGQGMVYGYTF.

The DNA of the CDR3 is TGTGCCAGCAGTCCCCGGATCGACGCGTCGAGGGGCAATCAGCCCCAGCATTTT. Translated, it gives CASSPRIDASRGNQPQHF. The V gene is TRBV28, the J gene TRBJ1-5; D remains ambiguous. Trimming cost V 5 bases and J 2 bases, with 22 bases left between them. Germline CDR1 and CDR2: MDHEN and SYDVKM. This CDR3 comprises 18 residues.

The chain is built from TRBV7-2 and TRBJ2-3; D perhaps matches TRBD1 (6 bases). The CDR3 loop spans 15 amino acids. Deletions cut 5 bases from V and 6 bases from J, with 18 bases between. Germline CDR1 is SGHTA and CDR2 is FQGNSA. The CDR3 reads CASSISGARSDTQYF. DNA of the CDR3: TGTGCCAGCAGCATCTCAGGGGCCCGGTCGGATACGCAGTATTTT.

V gene TRBV7-9 combines with J gene TRBJ2-1; 9 nucleotides match TRBD2. The CDR3 length is 15 residues. The germline gives CDR1 SEHNR, CDR2 FQNEAQ (reference sequence). Trimming removed 5 bases from V and 2 bases from J; junction bases left unmatched: 4. CDR3 DNA: TGTGCCAGCAGCGAGAGCGGGGGGACCTACAATGAGCAGTTCTTC. It specifies CASSESGGTYNEQFF.

The chain employs TRBV14 and TRBJ2-2; D not resolved. V gave up 5 bases and J gave up 4 bases, with 8 bases separating them. The germline gives CDR1 SGHDN, CDR2 FVKESK. The CDR3 length is 13 residues. CDR3 sequence reads: CASSVHSTGELFF. DNA for the CDR3: TGTGCCAGCAGCGTCCACTCCACCGGGGAGCTGTTTTTT.

The V call is TRBV5-1, the J call TRBJ2-1; 14 bases are shared with TRBD2. CDR1 is SGHRS, CDR2 YFSETQ, per germline. CDR3 length: 17 residues. V gave up 4 bases and J gave up 7 bases; unmatched junction bases: 10. CDR3 sequence (DNA): TGCGCCAGCAGCCCAGTCTTAGGACTAGCGGGGGGTAATGAGCAGTTCTTC. Protein: CASSPVLGLAGGNEQFF.

Points on this clone: Germline is not matched at one junction end, which may reflect a read error. The CDR3 DNA reads TGCGCCAGCAGCCAAGATGTAGGGGGGAATCGGCCCCAGCATTTT. Translation gives CASSQDVGGNRPQHF. The V call is TRBV4-1, the J call TRBJ1-5; a weak D match, TRBD1 (6 bases). Germline CDR1 is MGHRA and CDR2 is YSYEKL. The CDR3 totals 15 residues.

The chain recombines TRBV19 with TRBJ2-3, with a tentative D call TRBD1 (6 bases). This CDR3 contains 15 residues. With 3 bases removed from V and 2 bases from J, the gap between germline ends came to 12 bases. CDR1 and CDR2 from the germline V gene are LNHDA and SQIVND (reference sequence). In nucleotides, the CDR3 is TGTGCCAGTAGTATTGTGGGGGCCCTCACAGATACGCAGTATTTT. Protein product: CASSIVGALTDTQYF.